This T cell receptor (beta chain) was sequenced for a study of cytomegalovirus exposure and HLA in healthy donors. General study findings and limits: Most sequenced TCRs were rare (though some public TCRs occurred in many donors). In a later analysis, donors in an Asian-associated ancestry cluster reportedly had fewer N-insertions in productive TCRs than the cohort mean.

Primers for the PCR totalled 60 Vbeta and 13 Jbeta. Only in-frame clones appear in the TCRdb table, and some are missing; sequencing was by immunoSEQ multiplex PCR. There are more than 130,000 clones in the sample; around 80% occur only once, and under 7.5% lies in the top ten. Note on this clone: Its antigen is unidentified.

The receptor was isolated from a man in his forties or fifties in good health and CMV-seropositive. Specimen: PBMCs.

The DNA of the CDR3 is TGCGCCAGCAGCCAGGACAGGTCGGGAACTGAAGCTTTCTTT. It encodes CASSQDRSGTEAFF. V is TRBV4-3 and J is TRBJ1-1; TRBD1 aligns across 7 bases. The germline gives CDR1 LGHNA, CDR2 YSLEER. The CDR3 spans 14 residues. V dropped 3 bases and J dropped 5; count of bases not matched to a gene: 6.